These 15 T cell receptor beta chains originate from one sample sequenced in a study of blood T cell repertoires in COVID-19. Assay used: immunoSEQ multiplex PCR; TCRdb lists only in-frame clones, some missing. The profile shows a few hundred thousand clones, approximately 92% of them singletons. What was sequenced was PBMCs or T cells enriched from blood (not recorded which). Receptor source: a woman aged 18 to 35 who had recovered from COVID-19.

This chain connects TRBV3-1 (or the pseudogene TRBV3-2) to TRBJ1-1; the D is unclear. V was pared by 2 bases and J by 10 bases, with 11 bases between. CDR3 length equals 12 residues. CDR1 and CDR2 (germline): LGHDT, YNNKEL (reference sequence). The DNA for the CDR3 is TGTGCCAGCAGCCAATCCGAGGGCGTAGCTTTCTTT. Residues: CASSQSEGVAFF.

J is TRBJ1-1 and V is TRBV24-1; D not certain. Germline V gene data show CDR1 as KGHDR and CDR2 as SFDVKD. The V end was cut by 3 bases, the J end by 1 base, with 8 bases between. The CDR3 totals 14 residues. CDR3 protein: CATSDVGENTEAFF. DNA for the CDR3: TGTGCCACCAGTGATGTTGGAGAGAACACTGAAGCTTTCTTT.

The chain combines TRBV12-3 or TRBV12-4 with TRBJ1-1, with 9 nucleotides matching TRBD1. The CDR3 has 12 residues. The V gene end was trimmed by 6 bases and the J gene end by 6 bases; junction bases not matched to a gene: 2. Here the CDR3 DNA reads TGTGCCAGCAGACAGGGGGCAGCTGAAGCTTTCTTT. Protein: CASRQGAAEAFF.

The chain employs TRBV24-1 and TRBJ1-3, with a weak D call TRBD1 (6 bases). Germline CDR1 KGHDR, CDR2 SFDVKD. The length of the CDR3 is 20 residues. Trimming shortened V by 0 bases and J by 0 bases, and 20 bases separated the two germline ends. The CDR3 loop reads CATSDLQEGGISTSGNTIYF. CDR3 sequence (DNA): TGTGCCACCAGTGATTTGCAGGAGGGGGGGATCTCCACCTCTGGAAACACCATATATTTT.

This chain uses TRBV19 with TRBJ2-2; 11 bases are shared with TRBD2. Germline values: CDR1 LNHDA, CDR2 SQIVND (reference sequence). The CDR3 is 17 amino acids. The V and J ends lost 8 bases and 3 bases, in that order; junction bases with no gene match: 11. The CDR3 region has the DNA TGTGCCAGTCAAAGAACTAGCGGGGGACCCCACACCGGGGAGCTGTTTTTT. Amino acid sequence: CASQRTSGGPHTGELFF.

The J gene is TRBJ1-5, the V gene TRBV19; 9 bases are shared with TRBD1. The V gene's germline CDR1 is LNHDA and CDR2 SQIVND (reference sequence). J lost 4 bases, V lost 6 bases, and 13 bases had no gene match. The CDR3 extends over 17 amino acids. In DNA, the CDR3 is TGTGCCAGTAGCGTGCCGAATATAGGACAGGGGAATCAGCCCCAGCATTTT. Its translation is CASSVPNIGQGNQPQHF.

J is TRBJ2-7 and V is TRBV5-5; 10 bases are shared with TRBD2. This CDR3 is 15 amino acids long. The V and J ends lost 5 bases and 6 bases, in that order; junction bases with no gene match: 11. Germline CDR1 reads SGHKS; CDR2 reads YYEKEE (reference sequence). CDR3 coding DNA: TGTGCCAGCAGTCTGCTAGCGGGGGCCTCCCGCGAGCAGTACTTC. Its translation: CASSLLAGASREQYF.

This clone was counted once. The chain has TRBV7-2 and TRBJ2-5; TRBD1 agrees at 7 bases. The CDR3 runs 16 residues. The V gene end was trimmed by 0 bases and the J gene end by 1 base; junction bases not matched to a gene: 5. Germline V gives CDR1 SGHTA, CDR2 FQGNSA. For the CDR3, the DNA is TGTGCCAGCAGCTTAGCAGGGACAGCTTTCCAAGAGACCCAGTACTTC. Translated: CASSLAGTAFQETQYF.

V gene TRBV5-1 combines with J gene TRBJ2-3; 10 positions agree with TRBD2. J gave up 4 bases and V 5 bases, and 7 bases lay outside the gene matches. CDR3 length: 15 residues. CDR1 and CDR2 (germline): SGHRS, YFSETQ. In nucleotides, the CDR3 is TGCGCCAGCAGGCCTACTAGCGGGGCCCCAGATACGCAGTATTTT. This sequence encodes CASRPTSGAPDTQYF.

J is TRBJ1-5 and V is TRBV28; D call uncertain. The length of the CDR3 is 16 residues. Looked up from germline, CDR1 is MDHEN and CDR2 is SYDVKM. V was pared by 5 bases and J by 1 base, with 15 bases between. For the CDR3, the DNA is TGTGCCAGCAGTCCTCTCCCGGGAGGGAGCAATCAGCCCCAGCATTTT. Protein sequence: CASSPLPGGSNQPQHF.

This rearrangement joins TRBV2 to TRBJ1-3; 10 nucleotides agree with TRBD1. V shed 4 bases, J shed 3 bases, and the junction held 3 bases outside the gene matches. CDR1 and CDR2 from the germline V gene are SNHLY and FYNNEI. The CDR3 loop spans 15 amino acids. This chain's CDR3 is CASSVDRGHGNTIYF. CDR3 nucleotides: TGTGCCAGCAGTGTAGACAGGGGGCATGGAAACACCATATATTTT.

For this clone: A junction boundary mismatches the germline segment, possibly from a read error. This chain uses TRBV7-7 with TRBJ1-5; TRBD1 agrees at 7 bases. The CDR3 extends over 17 amino acids. The germline CDR1 and CDR2 sequences are SSHAT and FNYEAQ (reference sequence). In nucleotides, the CDR3 is TGTGCTAGCAGCACTCCGGGACAGAAATATAGCAATCAGCCCCAGCATTTT. Amino acids: CASSTPGQKYSNQPQHF.

This clone was counted a single time. This chain uses TRBV7-2 with TRBJ2-3; 8 positions agree with TRBD2. J gave up 1 base and V 4 bases, and 4 bases lay outside the gene matches. The germline V gene encodes CDR1 SGHTA and CDR2 FQGNSA. CDR3 size: 15 residues. The CDR3 DNA is TGTGCCAGCAGCTCGGGGGGGTGGGGCACAGATACGCAGTATTTT. This gives the protein CASSSGGWGTDTQYF.

The chain recombines TRBV18 with TRBJ2-3, with 7 nucleotides matching TRBD2. Germline assignment: CDR1 KGHSH and CDR2 LQKENI. V lost 3 bases and J lost 0; bases outside the gene matches: 3. This CDR3 has 15 amino acids. The CDR3 sequence is CASSPRSGSTDTQYF. CDR3 nucleotide sequence: TGTGCCAGCTCACCCCGTAGCGGGAGCACAGATACGCAGTATTTT.

The rearrangement links TRBV2 to TRBJ1-1; unclear D gene. From germline, CDR1 is SNHLY and CDR2 FYNNEI. The CDR3 has 12 residues. The V end was cut by 5 bases, the J end by 6 bases, with 10 bases between. The CDR3 nucleotides are TGTGCCAGCAGTCTATGGACTGCTGAAGCTTTCTTT. Translation: CASSLWTAEAFF.